The TCR beta chain under discussion was sequenced for a study of control samples from healthy donors and cancer patients. Libraries were prepared by immunoSEQ multiplex PCR; TCRdb keeps only in-frame clonotypes and omits some of them. Of 60,000 to 70,000 clones in the sample, roughly 82% were seen once. The sample consisted of PBMCs. The clonotype originates from a woman aged 50 to 60 with lung cancer.

CDR3 in amino acids: CASSRGSRETQYF. In DNA form, the CDR3 reads TGTGCCAGCAGCCGAGGGTCTCGGGAGACCCAGTACTTC. The chain recombines TRBV19 with TRBJ2-5, with D possibly matching TRBD2 (5 bases). The CDR3 runs 13 residues. The germline V and J ends were trimmed by 9 bases and 5 bases, with 16 bases remaining between them. Germline values: CDR1 LNHDA, CDR2 SQIVND (reference sequence).